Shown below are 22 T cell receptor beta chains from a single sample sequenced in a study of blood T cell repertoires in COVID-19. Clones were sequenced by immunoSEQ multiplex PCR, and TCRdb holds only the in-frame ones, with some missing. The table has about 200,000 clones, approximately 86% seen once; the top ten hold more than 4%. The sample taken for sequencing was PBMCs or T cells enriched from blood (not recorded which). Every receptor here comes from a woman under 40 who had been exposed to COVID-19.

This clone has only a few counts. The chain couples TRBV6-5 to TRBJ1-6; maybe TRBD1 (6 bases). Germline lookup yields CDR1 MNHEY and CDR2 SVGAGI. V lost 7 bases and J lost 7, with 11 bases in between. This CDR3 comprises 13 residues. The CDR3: CASTYRENSPLHF. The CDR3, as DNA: TGTGCCAGCACATACAGGGAAAATTCACCCCTCCACTTT.

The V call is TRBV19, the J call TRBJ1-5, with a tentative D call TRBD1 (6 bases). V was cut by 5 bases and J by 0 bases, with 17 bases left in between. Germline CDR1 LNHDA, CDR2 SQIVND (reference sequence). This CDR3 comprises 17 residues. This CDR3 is CASSAPTGIYSNQPQHF. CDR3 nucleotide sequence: TGTGCCAGTAGTGCCCCGACAGGAATCTATAGCAATCAGCCCCAGCATTTT.

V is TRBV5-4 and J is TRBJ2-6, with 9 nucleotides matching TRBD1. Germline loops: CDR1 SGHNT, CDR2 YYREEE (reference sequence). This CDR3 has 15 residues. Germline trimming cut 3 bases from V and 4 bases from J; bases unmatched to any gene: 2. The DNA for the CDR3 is TGTGCCAGCAGCTGGACAGGGGCAGGGGCCAACGTCCTGACTTTC. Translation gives CASSWTGAGANVLTF.

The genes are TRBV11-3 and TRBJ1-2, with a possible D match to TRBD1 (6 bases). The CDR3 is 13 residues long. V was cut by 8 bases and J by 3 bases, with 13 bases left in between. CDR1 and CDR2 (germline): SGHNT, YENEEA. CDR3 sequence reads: CASSRGGYYGYTF. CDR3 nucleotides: TGTGCCAGCTCTCGCGGGGGCTACTATGGCTACACCTTC.

CDR3: CASSPPDTLGAFF. The CDR3 bases are TGTGCCAGCTCACCCCCGGACACCCTTGGAGCTTTCTTT. The chain joins TRBV18 to TRBJ1-1; a weak D match, TRBD1 (5 bases). Trimming removed 3 bases at V and 10 bases at J, with 15 bases between. The germline V gene has CDR1 KGHSH and CDR2 LQKENI. The CDR3 spans 13 residues.

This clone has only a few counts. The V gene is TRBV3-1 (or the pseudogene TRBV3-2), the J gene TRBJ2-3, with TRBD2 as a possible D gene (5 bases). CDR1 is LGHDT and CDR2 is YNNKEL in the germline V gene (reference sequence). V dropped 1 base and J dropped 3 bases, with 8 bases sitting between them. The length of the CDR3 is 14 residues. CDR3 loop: CASSQVTGTDTQYF. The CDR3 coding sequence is TGTGCCAGCAGCCAAGTAACGGGAACAGATACGCAGTATTTT.

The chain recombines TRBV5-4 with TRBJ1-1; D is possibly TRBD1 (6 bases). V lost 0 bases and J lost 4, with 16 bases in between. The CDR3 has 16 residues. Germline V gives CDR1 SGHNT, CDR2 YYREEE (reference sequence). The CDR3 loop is CASSLGGRGMSTEAFF. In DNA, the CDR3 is TGTGCCAGCAGCTTGGGTGGGAGGGGGATGAGCACTGAAGCTTTCTTT.

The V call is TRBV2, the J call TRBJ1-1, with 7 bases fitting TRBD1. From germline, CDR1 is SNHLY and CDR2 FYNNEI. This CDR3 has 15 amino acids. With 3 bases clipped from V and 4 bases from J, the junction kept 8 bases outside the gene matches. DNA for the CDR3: TGTGCCAGCAGTGACAAGGGGGCCCGGGGCACTGAAGCTTTCTTT. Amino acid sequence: CASSDKGARGTEAFF.

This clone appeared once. The CDR3 nucleotides are TGTGCCAGCAGCTTAGGCCAGGTTGGCCCTAACTATGGCTACACCTTC. Its protein product is CASSLGQVGPNYGYTF. The chain links TRBV7-9 to TRBJ1-2; unclear D gene. CDR3 length: 16 residues. Germline CDR1 is SEHNR and CDR2 is FQNEAQ (reference sequence). V was cut by 1 base and J by 0 bases, with 12 bases left in between.

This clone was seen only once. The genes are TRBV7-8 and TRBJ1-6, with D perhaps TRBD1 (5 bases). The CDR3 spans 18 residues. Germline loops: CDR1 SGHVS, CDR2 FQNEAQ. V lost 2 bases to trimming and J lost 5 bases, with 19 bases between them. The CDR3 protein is CASSLLGPPRQNNSPLHF. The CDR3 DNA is TGTGCCAGCAGCTTACTTGGCCCACCAAGACAGAATAATTCACCCCTCCACTTT.

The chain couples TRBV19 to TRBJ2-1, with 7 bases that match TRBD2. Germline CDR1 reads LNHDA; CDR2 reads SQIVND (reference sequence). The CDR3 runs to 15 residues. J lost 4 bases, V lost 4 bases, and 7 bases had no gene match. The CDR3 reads CASSSGLDRYNEQFF. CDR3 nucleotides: TGTGCCAGTAGTAGCGGACTAGATCGGTACAATGAGCAGTTCTTC.

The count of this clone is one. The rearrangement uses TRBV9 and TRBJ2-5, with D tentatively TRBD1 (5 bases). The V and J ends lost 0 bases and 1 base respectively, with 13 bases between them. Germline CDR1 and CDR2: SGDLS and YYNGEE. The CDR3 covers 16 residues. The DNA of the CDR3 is TGTGCCAGCAGCGTAGGGGGCCTGGGGTCCCAAGAGACCCAGTACTTC. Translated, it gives CASSVGGLGSQETQYF.

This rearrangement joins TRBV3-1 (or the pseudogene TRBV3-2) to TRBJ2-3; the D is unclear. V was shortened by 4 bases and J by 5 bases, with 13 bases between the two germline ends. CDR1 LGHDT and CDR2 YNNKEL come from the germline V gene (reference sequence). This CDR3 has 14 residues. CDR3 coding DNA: TGTGCCAGCAGCCCTATGGCGGCCGGAGATACGCAGTATTTT. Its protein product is CASSPMAAGDTQYF.

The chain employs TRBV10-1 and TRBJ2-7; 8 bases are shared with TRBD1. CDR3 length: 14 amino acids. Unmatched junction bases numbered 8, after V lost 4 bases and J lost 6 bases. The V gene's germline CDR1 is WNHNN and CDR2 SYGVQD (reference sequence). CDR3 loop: CASSGGNTGGEQYF. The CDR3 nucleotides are TGCGCCAGCAGTGGCGGAAATACAGGGGGCGAGCAGTACTTC.

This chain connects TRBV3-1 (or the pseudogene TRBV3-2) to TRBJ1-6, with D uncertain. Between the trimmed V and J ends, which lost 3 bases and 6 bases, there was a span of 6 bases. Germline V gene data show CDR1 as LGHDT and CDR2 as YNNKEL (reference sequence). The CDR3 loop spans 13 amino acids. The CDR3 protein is CASSHTGNSPLHF. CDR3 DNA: TGTGCCAGCAGCCATACGGGTAATTCACCCCTCCACTTT.

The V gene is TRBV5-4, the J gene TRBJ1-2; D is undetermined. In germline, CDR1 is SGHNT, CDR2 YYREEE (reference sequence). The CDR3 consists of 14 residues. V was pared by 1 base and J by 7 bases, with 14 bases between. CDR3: CASSLWGGIGGYTF. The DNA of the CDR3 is TGTGCCAGCAGCTTGTGGGGAGGCATAGGTGGCTACACCTTC.

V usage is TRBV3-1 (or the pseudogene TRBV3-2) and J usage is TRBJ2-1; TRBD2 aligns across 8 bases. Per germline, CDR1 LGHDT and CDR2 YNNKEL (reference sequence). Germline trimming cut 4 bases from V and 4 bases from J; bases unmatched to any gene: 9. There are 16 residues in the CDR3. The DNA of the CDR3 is TGTGCCAGCAGCCGCTACCTAGCGGGCGGGTACAATGAGCAGTTCTTC. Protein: CASSRYLAGGYNEQFF.

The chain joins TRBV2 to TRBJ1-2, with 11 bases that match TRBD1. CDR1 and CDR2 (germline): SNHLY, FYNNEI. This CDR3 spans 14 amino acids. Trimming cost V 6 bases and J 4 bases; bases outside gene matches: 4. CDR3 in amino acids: CASRRTGGVYGYTF. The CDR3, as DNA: TGTGCCAGCAGGAGGACAGGGGGCGTCTATGGCTACACCTTC. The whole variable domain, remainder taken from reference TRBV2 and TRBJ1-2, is EPEVTQTPSHQVTQMGQEVILRCVPISNHLYFYWYRQILGQKVEFLVSFYNNEISEKSEIFDDQFSVERPDGSNFTLKIRSTKLEDSAMYFCASRRTGGVYGYTFGSGTRLTVV.

CDR3 sequence reads: CASSYSSSRGGPGQFF. CDR3 DNA: TGTGCCAGCAGTTACTCGAGTAGCCGGGGGGGCCCCGGGCAGTTCTTC. This sequence joins TRBV6-6 and TRBJ2-1; 8 nucleotides match TRBD2. V shed 0 bases and J 12 bases; nucleotides not matched to a gene: 13. The CDR3 spans 16 residues. Germline loops: CDR1 MNHNY, CDR2 SVGAGI (reference sequence).

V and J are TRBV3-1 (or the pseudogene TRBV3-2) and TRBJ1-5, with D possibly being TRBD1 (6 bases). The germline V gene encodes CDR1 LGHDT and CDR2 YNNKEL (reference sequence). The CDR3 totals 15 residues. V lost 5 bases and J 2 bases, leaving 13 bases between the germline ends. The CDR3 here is CASSYSTGRNQPQHF. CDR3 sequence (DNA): TGTGCCAGCAGCTATAGCACAGGGCGCAATCAGCCCCAGCATTTT.

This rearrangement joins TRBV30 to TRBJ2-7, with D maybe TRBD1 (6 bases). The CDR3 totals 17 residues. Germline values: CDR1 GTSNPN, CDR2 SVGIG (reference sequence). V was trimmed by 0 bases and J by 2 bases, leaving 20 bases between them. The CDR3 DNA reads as TGTGCCTGGAGTGTGCCGGCCTCGGCAGGGGCAGCCTACGAGCAGTACTTC. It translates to CAWSVPASAGAAYEQYF.

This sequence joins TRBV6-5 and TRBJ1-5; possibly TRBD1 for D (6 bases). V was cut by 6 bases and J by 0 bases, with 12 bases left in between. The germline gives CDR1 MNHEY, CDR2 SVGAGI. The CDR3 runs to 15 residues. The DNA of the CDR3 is TGTGCCAGCAGCTGGGACACCTATAGCAATCAGCCCCAGCATTTT. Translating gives CASSWDTYSNQPQHF.